Listed below are T cell receptor beta chains from one sample, sequenced in a study of blood T cell repertoires in COVID-19. Some clones are missing from TCRdb's copy, which holds only in-frame ones; the method was immunoSEQ multiplex PCR. Of about half a million clones in the sample, 80% to 90% were seen once. Sequenced material: peripheral blood. Receptors were obtained from a human donor in a cohort sampled during active COVID-19. The CDR3 runs from the conserved cysteine through the conserved F or W. Each record gives: clone size, D gene, J gene, V gene, CDR3 DNA, CDR3 protein. The D gene is left open where the match is weak. Some rows have no size entry. The others give once, few or many, or a class for an expanded clone.

- - TRBJ2-7 TRBV27 TGTGCCAGCAGGACGGAGCCCTACGAGCAGTACTTC CASRTEPYEQYF
- - TRBJ2-1 TRBV9 TGTGCCAGCAGCGTAGGGGCTAGCGAGGATTACAATGAGCAGTTCTTC CASSVGASEDYNEQFF
- TRBD1 TRBJ2-1 TRBV6-5 TGTGCCAGCAGCCGGACAGGGGTTGGGAATGAGCAGTTCTTC CASSRTGVGNEQFF
- - TRBJ1-6 TRBV13 TGTGCCAGCAGCTTAGGGACAACCAGCCCCAATCTCCACTTT CASSLGTTSPNLHF
- - TRBJ1-2 TRBV12-5 TGTGCTAGTGGTTTGGTATTGGGGGGGAATGGCTACACCTTC CASGLVLGGNGYTF
- TRBD2 TRBJ2-2 TRBV10-1 TGCGCCACCCAAAGTCCAGCGGGAGAAGGCGGGGAGCTGTTTTTT CATQSPAGEGGELFF
- - TRBJ1-2 TRBV5-5 TGTGCCAGCAGCCAGGACAGCGGCGAAAACTATGGCTACACCTTC CASSQDSGENYGYTF
once - TRBJ1-1 TRBV29-1 TGCAGCGTTGAAGGGCCTGAAGCTTTCTTT CSVEGPEAFF
- - TRBJ1-1 TRBV27 TGTGCCAGCAGCCCCCGCAGGGTGATGAACACTGAAGCTTTCTTT CASSPRRVMNTEAFF
once TRBD2 TRBJ2-7 TRBV3-1/TRBV3-2 TGTGCCAGCAGCCAAGATCGACTAGCGGGATCCTACGAGCAGTACTTC CASSQDRLAGSYEQYF
few TRBD1 TRBJ2-7 TRBV5-1 TGCGCCAGCAGCTTGGGCCGGCAGGGGGCGGGCGAGCAGTACTTC CASSLGRQGAGEQYF
- TRBD2 TRBJ2-1 TRBV15 TGTGCCACCAGCAGGACTAGCGGGAGTCCCCATGAGCAGTTCTTC CATSRTSGSPHEQFF
once - TRBJ2-7 TRBV5-1 TGCGCCAGCAGCTTGAACAGGGCTCGCGAGCAGTACTTC CASSLNRAREQYF
- - TRBJ2-7 TRBV2 TGTGCCAGCAGTGCCCCGACTCAGCGGAAAAGCAGCTACGAGCAGTACTTC CASSAPTQRKSSYEQYF
- - TRBJ1-3 TRBV6-5 TGTGCCAGCAGTTACGACAGGTACTCTGGAAACACCATATATTTT CASSYDRYSGNTIYF
- TRBD1 TRBJ1-1 TRBV15 TGTGCCACCAGCACACGGGACAGGAGGGACACTGAAGCTTTCTTT CATSTRDRRDTEAFF
- - TRBJ2-5 TRBV30 TGTGCCTGGAGTGTACTACAAAACCAAGAGACCCAGTACTTC CAWSVLQNQETQYF
- - TRBJ2-3 TRBV7-8 TGTGCCAGCAGCTTACGATTCCGGGAGCCGGGGTATTTT CASSLRFREPGYF
- - TRBJ2-1 TRBV19 TGTGCCAGTAGTATAGTTCCGGGGTGGGTCGGTGAGCAGTTCTTC CASSIVPGWVGEQFF
- - TRBJ2-3 TRBV3-1/TRBV3-2 TGTGCCAGCAGCCGGCAACTAGCCCCTAGCACAGATACGCAGTATTTT CASSRQLAPSTDTQYF
- - TRBJ1-2 TRBV19 TGTGCCAGTAGGGGACATTTGAACTATGGCTACACCTTC CASRGHLNYGYTF
once TRBD2 TRBJ2-3 TRBV7-3 TGTGCCAGCAGCTTAAGACTAGCGGGAGTCGGAGATACGCAGTATTTT CASSLRLAGVGDTQYF
- - TRBJ1-1 TRBV5-5 TGTGCCAGCAGCCGGGTACGGGGGAATCAGGGCACTGAAGCTTTCTTT CASSRVRGNQGTEAFF
- - TRBJ1-1 TRBV28 TGTGCCAGCACATGGGGCTCAGGGGACACTGAAGCTTTCTTT CASTWGSGDTEAFF
- - TRBJ1-3 TRBV9 TGTGCCAGCAGCGATTGGCCAACTGGAAACACCATATATTTT CASSDWPTGNTIYF
- - TRBJ1-3 TRBV7-9 TGTGCCAGCAGCTTAGTAGCGTACACCATATATTTT CASSLVAYTIYF
- - TRBJ1-2 TRBV7-9 TGTGCCAGCAGCTTAGAGGGGAACTATGGCTACACCTTC CASSLEGNYGYTF
- - TRBJ2-2 TRBV5-4 TGTGCCAGCAGCTTGTTATCGGGGGAGCTGTTTTTT CASSLLSGELFF
once TRBD2 TRBJ2-3 TRBV2 TGTGCCAGCAGTGATGGGGGGGGTAGCACAGATACGCAGTATTTT CASSDGGGSTDTQYF
few - TRBJ1-6 TRBV5-1 TGCGCCAGCAGCCCAACAGTAGATGGTGATCCCCTCCACTTT CASSPTVDGDPLHF
- - TRBJ1-6 TRBV15 TGTGCCACCAGCAGAGATGTAAATTCACCCCTCCACTTT CATSRDVNSPLHF
- - TRBJ1-5 TRBV7-3 TGTGCCAGCAGCTCGGACGGGGGAAGTGGACCCCAGCATTTT CASSSDGGSGPQHF
- - TRBJ2-5 TRBV7-2 TGTGCCAGCAGCCCGGGGGGCCTCCAAGAGACCCAGTACTTC CASSPGGLQETQYF
- - TRBJ1-1 TRBV14 TGTGCCAGCAGCCAAGTGTTACAGATTATCACTGAAGCTTTCTTT CASSQVLQIITEAFF
once - TRBJ1-2 TRBV7-8 TGTGCCAGCAGTCACGGGAGGACAAACTATGGCTACACCTTC CASSHGRTNYGYTF